This T cell receptor (beta chain) was profiled in a study of cytomegalovirus exposure and HLA in healthy donors. Findings and caveats of the study: When analyzed later, the rates of TCR association showed variation by HLA locus, with DRB1 the most and HLA-C the fewest. As was reported, the HLA-A and HLA-B alleles of most subjects were accurately predicted from TCR beta sequences. Several of the most significant clusters appeared, in a later analysis, to be linked to common viral pathogens.

Trimming stripped 0 bases from V and 4 bases from J, with 10 bases between. This CDR3 contains 14 residues. Germline V CDR1 and CDR2: SGHRS, YFSETQ. In the case of this clone: What it recognizes is unknown.

Primers for the PCR totalled 60 Vbeta and 13 Jbeta. Using immunoSEQ multiplex PCR, the repertoire was profiled, and TCRdb retains in-frame clones only, with some absent. Of approximately 70,000 clones listed, roughly 78% were seen once; the top ten hold about 12%. The sequence derives from a woman between 40 and 50 years old in good health and CMV-seropositive. Specimen: PBMCs. V gene TRBV5-1 combines with J gene TRBJ1-1, with unresolved D. The CDR3 region is CASSLAGDATEAFF. Written as DNA, the CDR3 is TGCGCCAGCAGCTTGGCCGGGGATGCCACTGAAGCTTTCTTT. Supplemented by reference TRBV5-1 and TRBJ1-1, the full variable domain reads KAGVTQTPRYLIKTRGQQVTLSCSPISGHRSVSWYQQTPGQGLQFLFEYFSETQRNKGNFPGRFSGRQFSNSRSEMNVSTLELGDSALYLCASSLAGDATEAFFGQGTRLTVV.